The T cell receptor beta chain described here comes from a study of regulatory T cells in long-lasting Graves disease. Study-wide results and caveats: Examination was confined to peripheral blood, excluding thyroid tissue.

In this sample, this clonotype turned up a few times. Its target is not known. Through Arm-PCR of CDR3 regions and iRepertoire HTBI primers, TCR beta libraries were built. Each CDR3 protein is one row after TCRdb ran MiXCR on the multiplex PCR reads. The sample lists roughly 530,000 distinct CDR3 sequences, about 15% occurring once. Time point described: newly diagnosed GD, antithyroid drugs for less than 3 months. PBMC-derived RNA was used for the TCR library. The germline CDR1 and CDR2 sequences are MNHNS and SASEGT. Losses at the gene ends were 7 bases for V and 3 bases for J; bases not matched to a gene: 10. This CDR3 comprises 16 residues. A further study also used this sample, focusing on T cells in Graves' hyperthyroidism and ophthalmopathy.

The source material was peripheral blood mononuclear cells (PBMCs), sampled at new diagnosis, from a patient treated with antithyroid drugs. The chain joins TRBV6-1 to TRBJ1-4; 8 bases match TRBD1. The TCR sequence derives from a woman aged 35 to 60 with Graves disease. In nucleotides, the CDR3 is TGTGCCAGCACTGGAGGGCAGGGGGCCGCTAATGAAAAACTGTTTTTT. As protein: CASTGGQGAANEKLFF.